This TCR beta chain was retrieved from a study of human T cells and chemical hapten exposure. Study background: Recorded diagnoses among the mostly female patients were alopecia areata, totalis or universalis. Study-wide results and caveats: TCRs at a frequency above 1 in 1000 stayed unchanged with DPC sensitization. Expanded TCRs formed significantly more large CDR3 similarity clusters than controls.

Documented time point: patch test 2, 6 weeks after DPC sensitization. Treatment of the sample: therapeutic diphenylcyclopropenone sensitization with weekly scalp DPC. Germline V lookup: CDR1 LGHNA, CDR2 YSLEER. Trimming removed 10 bases from V and 2 bases from J, with 16 bases in between. The CDR3 totals 14 residues. Regarding this clonotype: Its antigen is still unknown.

TCRdb itself ran the RACE reads through MiXCR, one entry per CDR3 protein. Of hundreds of thousands of distinct CDR3 sequences listed, 6% to 7% are singletons. This clonotype originated in a woman aged 18-35 years with alopecia areata. Some clones in this sample may be carry-over from other donors' samples. The chain couples TRBV4-3 to TRBJ2-3; D perhaps matches TRBD2 (6 bases). The source was whole blood, collected in connection with sensitization to the hapten diphenylcyclopropenone (DPC). The CDR3, as DNA: TGCGCCACCTCCCGGGGGACGAACACAGATACGCAGTATTTT. The encoded protein is CATSRGTNTDTQYF.